This T cell receptor beta chain comes out of a study of beta chain features in type 1 diabetes. The V end lost 4 bases, the J end lost 2 bases, and 21 bases lay between the germline ends. The CDR3 has 17 residues. The V gene's germline CDR1 is SQVTM and CDR2 ANQGSEA. The table lists this clone with a few counts. Expressed TCRB transcripts were sequenced because the entire RNA isolate underwent reverse transcription. Data came from immunoSEQ multiplex PCR; TCRdb stores just in-frame clones and leaves some out. There are 360,000 or so clones in the sample; around a fifth occur only once, and around 0.04% lies in the top ten.

The sequence derives from a woman under 30 in good health. The chain combines TRBV29-1 with TRBJ2-1; D is possibly TRBD2 (5 bases). Sequenced sample: naive CD4+ T cells from blood. CDR3 loop: CSVGFFTGGGAYNEQFF. The CDR3 nucleotides read TGCAGCGTTGGTTTTTTCACTGGCGGAGGAGCCTACAATGAGCAGTTCTTC.